Following are 4 T cell receptor beta chains from one sample sequenced in a study of cytomegalovirus exposure and HLA in healthy donors. Amplification used 60 Vbeta primers and 13 Jbeta primers. Only in-frame clones appear in the TCRdb table, and some are missing; sequencing was by immunoSEQ multiplex PCR. Among 100,000 or so clones listed, about 83% were seen once. What was sequenced was PBMCs. The receptors shown here come from a man aged 18 to 30 in good health and CMV-seronegative.

The chain has TRBV4-2 and TRBJ2-3; 8 nucleotides agree with TRBD1. Per the germline V gene, CDR1 is LGHNA and CDR2 is YNFKEQ. The CDR3 length is 16 residues. V lost 1 base, J lost 3 bases, and 6 bases stayed unmatched. The CDR3: CASSQVGQGATDTQYF. CDR3 bases: TGTGCCAGCAGCCAAGTAGGCCAGGGGGCGACAGATACGCAGTATTTT.

This sequence joins TRBV4-1 and TRBJ2-7; D unclear. This CDR3 comprises 16 residues. Trimming cost V 1 base and J 4 bases, with 17 bases left between them. CDR1 is MGHRA and CDR2 is YSYEKL in the germline V gene. The CDR3 DNA reads TGCGCCAGCAGCCAAGGCGAAAGGCTAGTCCGGTACGAGCAGTACTTC. Translating gives CASSQGERLVRYEQYF.

A remark on this clone: At one of its ends the junction is not consistent with the germline gene, which may arise from a read error. This rearrangement joins TRBV2 to TRBJ2-5; TRBD2 matches 13 bases. This CDR3 contains 15 residues. Germline-derived CDR1 and CDR2 are SNHLY and FYNNEI. The CDR3: CASSGPTSGRRIHHF. CDR3 sequence (DNA): TGTGCCAGCAGTGGCCCGACTAGCGGGAGGCGAATACACCACTTC.

This chain uses TRBV6-5 with TRBJ1-2, with a possible D match to TRBD1 (6 bases). Trimming removed 6 bases at V and 4 bases at J, with 12 bases between. Per the germline V gene, CDR1 is MNHEY and CDR2 is SVGAGI. This CDR3 spans 13 amino acids. CDR3: CASRGGQTYGYTF. In DNA form, the CDR3 reads TGTGCCAGCAGGGGGGGGCAGACCTATGGCTACACCTTC.